This TCR beta chain was observed in a study of glioma-infiltrating T cells. Study-wide findings and caveats: Above-expected tissue-blood divergence occurred in all gliomas, most in low-grade ones. Only very few CDR3 sequences appeared in both tissue and blood.

TCR alpha and beta CDR3 regions were amplified from RNA using iRepertoire nested multiplex PCR. One-step reverse transcription and amplification started from approximately 100-400 ng of tissue mRNA or PBMC total RNA. MiXCR was run by TCRdb on the multiplex PCR reads, yielding one entry per CDR3 protein. The table has some 190,000 distinct CDR3 sequences, more than 30% seen once. This clonotype was detected only a few times. The antigen remains undetermined. Sequencing input: glioma tissue, nonneoplastic brain tissue, or PBMCs (not recorded which). The source of this sequence is a human donor with low-grade glioma or glioblastoma, undergoing nonglioma brain surgery, or in good health (not recorded which).

The CDR3: CASSFGGAGIVAEAFF. DNA for the CDR3: TGTGCCAGCAGTTTCGGAGGGGCAGGCATCGTCGCTGAAGCTTTCTTT. V is TRBV27 and J is TRBJ1-1; weak D call: TRBD1 (5 bases). Germline lookup yields CDR1 MNHEY and CDR2 SMNVEV (reference sequence). CDR3 length: 16 residues. V was shortened by 3 bases and J by 6 bases, with 20 bases between the two germline ends.